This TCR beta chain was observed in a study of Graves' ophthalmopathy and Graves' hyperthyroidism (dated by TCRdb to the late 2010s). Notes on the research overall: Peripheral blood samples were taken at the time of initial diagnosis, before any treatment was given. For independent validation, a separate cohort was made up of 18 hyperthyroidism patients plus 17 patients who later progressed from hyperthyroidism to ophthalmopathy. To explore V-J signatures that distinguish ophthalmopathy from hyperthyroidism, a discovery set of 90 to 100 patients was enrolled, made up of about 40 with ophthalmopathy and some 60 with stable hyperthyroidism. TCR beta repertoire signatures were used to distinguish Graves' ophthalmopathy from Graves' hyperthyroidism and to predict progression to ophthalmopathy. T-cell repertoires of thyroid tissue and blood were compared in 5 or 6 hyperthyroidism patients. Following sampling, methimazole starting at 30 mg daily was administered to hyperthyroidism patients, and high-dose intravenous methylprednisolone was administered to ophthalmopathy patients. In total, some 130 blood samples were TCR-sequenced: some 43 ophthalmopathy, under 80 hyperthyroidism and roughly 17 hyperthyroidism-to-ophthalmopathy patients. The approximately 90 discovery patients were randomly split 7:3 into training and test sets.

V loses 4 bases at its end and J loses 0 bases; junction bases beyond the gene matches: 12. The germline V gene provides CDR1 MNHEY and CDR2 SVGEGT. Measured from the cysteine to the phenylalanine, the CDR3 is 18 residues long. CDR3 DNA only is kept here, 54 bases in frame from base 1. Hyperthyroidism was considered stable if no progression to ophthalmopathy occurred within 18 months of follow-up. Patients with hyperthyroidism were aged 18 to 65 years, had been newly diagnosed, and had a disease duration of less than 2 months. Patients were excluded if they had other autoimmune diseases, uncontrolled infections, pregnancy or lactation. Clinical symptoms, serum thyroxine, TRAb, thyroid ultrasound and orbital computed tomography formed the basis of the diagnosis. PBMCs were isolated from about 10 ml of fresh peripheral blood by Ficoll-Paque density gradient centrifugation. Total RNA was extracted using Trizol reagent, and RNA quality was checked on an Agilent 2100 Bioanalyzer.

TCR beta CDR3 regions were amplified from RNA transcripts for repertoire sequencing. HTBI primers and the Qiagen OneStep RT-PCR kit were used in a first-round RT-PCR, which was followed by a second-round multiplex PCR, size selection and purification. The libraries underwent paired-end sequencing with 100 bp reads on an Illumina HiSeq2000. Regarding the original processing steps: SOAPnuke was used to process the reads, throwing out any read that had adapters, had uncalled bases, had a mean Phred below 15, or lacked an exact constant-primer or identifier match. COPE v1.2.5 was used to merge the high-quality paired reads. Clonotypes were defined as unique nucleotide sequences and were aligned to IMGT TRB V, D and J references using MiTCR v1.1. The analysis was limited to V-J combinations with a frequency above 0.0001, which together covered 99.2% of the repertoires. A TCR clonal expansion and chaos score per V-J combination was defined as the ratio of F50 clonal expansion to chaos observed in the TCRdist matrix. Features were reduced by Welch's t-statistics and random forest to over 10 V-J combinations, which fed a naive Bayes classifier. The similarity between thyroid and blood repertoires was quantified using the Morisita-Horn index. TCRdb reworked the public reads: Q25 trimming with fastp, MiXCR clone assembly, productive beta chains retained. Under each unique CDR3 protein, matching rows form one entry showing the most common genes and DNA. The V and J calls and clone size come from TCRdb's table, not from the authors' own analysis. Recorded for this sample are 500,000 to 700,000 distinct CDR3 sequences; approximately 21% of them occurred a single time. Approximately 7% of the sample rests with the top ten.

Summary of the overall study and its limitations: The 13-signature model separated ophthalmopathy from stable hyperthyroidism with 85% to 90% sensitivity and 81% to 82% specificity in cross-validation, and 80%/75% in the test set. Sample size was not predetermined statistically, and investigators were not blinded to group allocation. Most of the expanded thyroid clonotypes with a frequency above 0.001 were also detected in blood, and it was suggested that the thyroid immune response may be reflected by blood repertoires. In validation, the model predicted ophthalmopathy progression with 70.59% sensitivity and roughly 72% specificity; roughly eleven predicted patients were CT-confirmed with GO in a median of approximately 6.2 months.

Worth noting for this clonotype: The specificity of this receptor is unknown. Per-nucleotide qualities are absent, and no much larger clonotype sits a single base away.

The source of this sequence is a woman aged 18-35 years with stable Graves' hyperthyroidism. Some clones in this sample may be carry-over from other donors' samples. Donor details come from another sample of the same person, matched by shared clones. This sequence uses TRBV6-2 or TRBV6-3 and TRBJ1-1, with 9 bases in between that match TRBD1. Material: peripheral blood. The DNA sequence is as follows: TGTGCCAGCAGTTCCGGGACAGGGTTGGGTCTGCTGAACACTGAAGCTTTCTTT. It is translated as CASSSGTGLGLLNTEAFF.